Shown below are 23 T cell receptor beta chains from a single sample sequenced in a study of control samples from healthy donors and cancer patients. Here immunoSEQ multiplex PCR was the method, and the copy in TCRdb shows in-frame clones only, minus some. The sample has 85,000 to 110,000 clones, about 89% seen once; the top ten hold over 15%. Input material: PBMCs. Source of these receptors: a man aged 55 to 69 with lung cancer.

The V and J genes are TRBV7-2 and TRBJ1-1; possibly TRBD1 for D (5 bases). Trimming removed 5 bases at V and 0 bases at J, with 13 bases between. Per the germline V gene, CDR1 is SGHTA and CDR2 is FQGNSA. The CDR3 covers 15 residues. Written as DNA, the CDR3 is TGTGCCAGCAGCCCTGACAGTTACATGAACACTGAAGCTTTCTTT. This gives the protein CASSPDSYMNTEAFF.

The J gene is TRBJ1-1, the V gene TRBV7-3, with D possibly matching TRBD1 (6 bases). CDR3 length equals 13 residues. Trimming cost V 5 bases and J 1 base, with 8 bases left between them. Per germline, CDR1 SGHTA and CDR2 FQGTGA. The CDR3 DNA is TGTGCCAGCAGCCGACAGGAGAACACTGAAGCTTTCTTT. Translation gives CASSRQENTEAFF.

V usage is TRBV21-1 and J usage is TRBJ2-7; the listed D gene, TRBD2, was not tested against the DNA. TRBV21-1 represents a pseudogene. The CDR3 runs to 17 residues. CDR3 residues: CASRDLRLAGGLCEQYF. The CDR3 nucleotides are TGTGCCAGCAGGGATCTAAGACTAGCGGGGGGACTCTGCGAGCAGTACTTC.

The V call is TRBV3-1 (or the pseudogene TRBV3-2), the J call TRBJ2-7; tentatively, D is TRBD2 (5 bases). Trimming took off 1 base at V and 7 bases at J, with 14 bases between the two ends. This CDR3 contains 14 residues. Germline lookup yields CDR1 LGHDT and CDR2 YNNKEL (reference sequence). CDR3 sequence (DNA): TGTGCCAGCAGCCAAGGCTCGGGATCGGGGGAGCAGTACGTC. Translating it yields CASSQGSGSGEQYV.

This chain connects TRBV24-1 to TRBJ2-6; D is unresolved. Germline V gives CDR1 KGHDR, CDR2 SFDVKD. The CDR3 totals 14 residues. V dropped 5 bases and J dropped 3 bases, with 7 bases sitting between them. In DNA, the CDR3 is TGTGCCACCAGTGGGACGATTGGGGCCAACGTCCTGACTTTC. It codes for CATSGTIGANVLTF.

The chain links TRBV4-2 to TRBJ1-4; D remains unclear. CDR1 is LGHNA and CDR2 is YNFKEQ in the germline V gene. Between the trimmed V and J ends, which lost 3 bases and 8 bases, there was a span of 16 bases. The CDR3 sequence is 15 residues long. This CDR3 is CASSQVSIGLEKLFF. CDR3 sequence (DNA): TGTGCCAGCAGCCAGGTATCGATTGGATTGGAAAAACTGTTTTTT.

The J gene is TRBJ1-1, the V gene TRBV19; TRBD1 aligns across 7 bases. V lost 5 bases, J lost 1 base, and 7 bases stayed unmatched. CDR1 and CDR2 (germline): LNHDA, SQIVND (reference sequence). The CDR3 is 15 amino acids. This CDR3 reads CASSRRGTENTEAFF. CDR3 sequence (DNA): TGTGCCAGTAGTCGTCGTGGGACAGAGAACACTGAAGCTTTCTTT. Full variable domain (rest looked up from reference TRBV19 and TRBJ1-1): DGGITQSPKYLFRKEGQNVTLSCEQNLNHDAMYWYRQDPGQGLRLIYYSQIVNDFQKGDIAEGYSVSREKKESFPLTVTSAQKNPTAFYLCASSRRGTENTEAFFGQGTRLTVV.

V is TRBV5-8 and J is TRBJ2-4; unclear D gene. There are 14 residues in the CDR3. Trimming stripped 3 bases from V and 5 bases from J, with 12 bases between. In germline, CDR1 is SGHTS, CDR2 YDEGEE. CDR3 residues: CASSYVSQENIQYF. In DNA, the CDR3 is TGTGCCAGCAGCTATGTCTCCCAAGAAAACATTCAGTACTTC.

The chain carries TRBV2 and TRBJ2-5; weak D call: TRBD2 (6 bases). V was shortened by 6 bases and J by 4 bases, with 12 bases between the two germline ends. CDR3 size: 13 residues. In germline, CDR1 is SNHLY, CDR2 FYNNEI. CDR3 region: CASREGGRETQYF. For the CDR3, the DNA is TGTGCCAGCAGGGAGGGAGGCCGAGAGACCCAGTACTTC.

This chain links TRBV19 with TRBJ1-1; D uncertain. CDR1 and CDR2 (germline): LNHDA, SQIVND (reference sequence). The CDR3 runs 12 residues. Trimming removed 5 bases from V and 4 bases from J, with 8 bases in between. CDR3 DNA sequence: TGTGCCAGTAGTTTAAAGGGCACTGAAGCTTTCTTT. Translation gives CASSLKGTEAFF.

The genes are TRBV5-4 and TRBJ1-1; no reliable D call. This CDR3 is 14 amino acids long. Germline V CDR1 and CDR2: SGHNT, YYREEE (reference sequence). Trimming shortened V by 2 bases and J by 0 bases, and 8 bases separated the two germline ends. The CDR3 protein is CASSFYSMNTEAFF. Here the CDR3 DNA reads TGTGCCAGCAGCTTCTATTCCATGAACACTGAAGCTTTCTTT.

The gene calls are TRBV5-1 and TRBJ1-2; TRBD1 agrees at 10 bases. After removal of 4 bases from V and 1 base from J, the junction contained 4 bases not matched to a gene. CDR1 SGHRS and CDR2 YFSETQ come from the germline V gene. This CDR3 is 15 amino acids long. CDR3 loop: CASSPGQGNNYGYTF. CDR3 DNA: TGCGCCAGCAGCCCGGGACAGGGGAATAACTATGGCTACACCTTC. Drawing the rest from reference TRBV5-1 and TRBJ1-2, the complete variable domain is KAGVTQTPRYLIKTRGQQVTLSCSPISGHRSVSWYQQTPGQGLQFLFEYFSETQRNKGNFPGRFSGRQFSNSRSEMNVSTLELGDSALYLCASSPGQGNNYGYTFGSGTRLTVV.

The gene calls are TRBV19 and TRBJ1-2; D unclear. V lost 5 bases and J 10 bases, leaving 20 bases between the germline ends. The germline V gene encodes CDR1 LNHDA and CDR2 SQIVND (reference sequence). This CDR3 has 14 residues. CDR3 region: CASSFLGVPRVYTF. The DNA for the CDR3 is TGTGCCAGTAGTTTTTTGGGAGTTCCTCGTGTCTACACCTTC.

The V call is TRBV7-9, the J call TRBJ2-3, with 12 bases matching TRBD2. V gave up 5 bases and J gave up 2 bases; unmatched junction bases: 8. The germline V gene encodes CDR1 SEHNR and CDR2 FQNEAQ (reference sequence). This CDR3 is 17 amino acids long. The CDR3 loop is CASSLRLAGVITDTQYF. DNA for the CDR3: TGTGCCAGCAGCCTAAGACTAGCGGGGGTAATCACAGATACGCAGTATTTT. Supplemented by reference TRBV7-9 and TRBJ2-3, the full variable domain reads DTGVSQNPRHKITKRGQNVTFRCDPISEHNRLYWYRQTLGQGPEFLTYFQNEAQLEKSRLLSDRFSAERPKGSFSTLEIQRTEQGDSAMYLCASSLRLAGVITDTQYFGPGTRLTVL.

V is TRBV5-5 and J is TRBJ1-5; no definite D call. The length of the CDR3 is 15 residues. Germline CDR1 reads SGHKS; CDR2 reads YYEKEE (reference sequence). The V end was cut by 5 bases, the J end by 0 bases, with 12 bases between. This CDR3 is CASRESIYSNQPQHF. The CDR3 DNA reads as TGTGCCAGCAGGGAGTCGATTTATAGCAATCAGCCCCAGCATTTT. Full variable domain (missing parts from reference TRBV5-5 and TRBJ1-5): DAGVTQSPTHLIKTRGQQVTLRCSPISGHKSVSWYQQVLGQGPQFIFQYYEKEERGRGNFPDRFSARQFPNYSSELNVNALLLGDSALYLCASRESIYSNQPQHFGDGTRLSIL.

The chain is built from TRBV7-9 and TRBJ1-2; D is perhaps TRBD1 (5 bases). CDR1 SEHNR and CDR2 FQNEAQ come from the germline V gene (reference sequence). The CDR3 totals 13 residues. Trimming took off 5 bases at V and 4 bases at J, with 11 bases between the two ends. The CDR3 is CASSETVFYGYTF. The DNA for the CDR3 is TGTGCCAGCAGCGAGACAGTTTTCTATGGCTACACCTTC.

The CDR3 DNA is TGTGCCATCAGTGAGCCGACAGGGGGGAATGAAAAACTGTTTTTT. Translating it yields CAISEPTGGNEKLFF. J is TRBJ1-4 and V is TRBV10-3; 9 bases are a match to TRBD1. Germline-derived CDR1 and CDR2 are ENHRY and SYGVKD. This CDR3 region has 15 residues. The ends lost 2 bases at V and 5 bases at J; junction bases unmatched: 3.

The chain combines TRBV6-5 with TRBJ2-7; D gene unclear. Germline V gene data show CDR1 as MNHEY and CDR2 as SVGAGI. The CDR3 consists of 11 residues. V was clipped by 6 bases and J by 3 bases, with 6 bases between them. The CDR3 DNA follows: TGTGCCAGCAGGCAAGGCTACGAGCAGTACGTC. Its protein is CASRQGYEQYV.

The V and J genes are TRBV7-2 and TRBJ2-3; D is perhaps TRBD1 (6 bases). V was shortened by 5 bases and J by 3 bases, with 15 bases between the two germline ends. The CDR3 covers 15 residues. Per germline, CDR1 SGHTA and CDR2 FQGNSA. The CDR3, as DNA: TGTGCCAGCAGCCAAATAGCTACAGGGACAGATACGCAGTATTTT. Its protein is CASSQIATGTDTQYF.

The chain uses TRBV10-3 and TRBJ2-3; D call uncertain. The CDR3 runs 13 residues. Between the trimmed V and J ends, which lost 5 bases and 3 bases, there was a span of 9 bases. The V gene's germline CDR1 is ENHRY and CDR2 SYGVKD. CDR3 residues: CAISRPGTDTQYF. The DNA for the CDR3 is TGTGCCATCAGTCGGCCTGGGACAGATACGCAGTATTTT.

The rearrangement uses TRBV11-3 and TRBJ2-2; perhaps TRBD1 as D (6 bases). The V gene lost 4 bases and the J gene lost 6 bases, with 9 bases spanning the gap. Germline V CDR1 and CDR2: SGHNT, YENEEA. The CDR3 totals 13 residues. As DNA, the CDR3 is TGTGCCAGCAGCTACAACAGGGCCGGGGAGCTGTTTTTT. Its protein product is CASSYNRAGELFF.

In DNA form, the CDR3 reads TGTGCCAGCAGTGAAAGGGCTAGCGGGGGAGAAATCCAAGAGACCCAGTACTTC. Encoded protein: CASSERASGGEIQETQYF. This rearrangement joins TRBV6-1 to TRBJ2-5; 10 positions match TRBD2. Germline-derived CDR1 and CDR2 are MNHNS and SASEGT. The CDR3 runs 18 residues. V lost 2 bases and J lost 1; bases outside the gene matches: 10.

This CDR3 is CATSRESGLNTEAFF. The CDR3 coding sequence is TGTGCCACCAGCAGAGAGTCAGGACTGAACACTGAAGCTTTCTTT. The J gene is TRBJ1-1, the V gene TRBV15; D not resolved. CDR1 and CDR2 (germline): LNHNV, YYDKDF (reference sequence). The V gene lost 0 bases and the J gene lost 0 bases, with 8 bases spanning the gap. The CDR3 loop spans 15 amino acids.